This is a list of T cell receptor beta chains from one sample in a study of T cell responses to AZD1222 COVID-19 vaccine. Clones were read by immunoSEQ multiplex PCR, and TCRdb kept only the in-frame ones, dropping some. Here the sample spans over 60,000 clones, 87% being singletons. Sequenced here: peripheral blood, sampled on day 0 of AZD1222 vaccination. These receptors were obtained from an adult in good health. CDR3s include the opening cysteine and the closing phenylalanine or tryptophan. Fields, in order: D gene, V gene, CDR3 protein. D genes are given only for firm matches.

d_gene: NA; v_gene: TRBV6-2/TRBV6-3; CDR3aa: CASSYNPDGELFF
d_gene: TRBD1; v_gene: TRBV28; CDR3aa: CASTHRGQVEAFF
d_gene: TRBD1; v_gene: TRBV18; CDR3aa: CASSLTGNREQYF
d_gene: NA; v_gene: TRBV19; CDR3aa: CASSIAEVGQPQHF
d_gene: NA; v_gene: TRBV2; CDR3aa: CASTRQFLTEAFF
d_gene: TRBD1; v_gene: TRBV5-5; CDR3aa: CASSQTGGNEQFF
d_gene: NA; v_gene: TRBV6-2/TRBV6-3; CDR3aa: CASSYSILQSSYNEQFF
d_gene: TRBD1; v_gene: TRBV29-1; CDR3aa: CSAGGGQGQNYGYTF
d_gene: NA; v_gene: TRBV5-1; CDR3aa: CASSLESRAGNTIYF
d_gene: NA; v_gene: TRBV4-1; CDR3aa: CASSQDGLRKLFF
d_gene: NA; v_gene: TRBV6-1; CDR3aa: CASSEETVPAYEQYF
d_gene: NA; v_gene: TRBV4-2; CDR3aa: CASSHGRGGGGPGYTF
d_gene: NA; v_gene: TRBV29-1; CDR3aa: CSARDGNQPQHF
d_gene: TRBD2; v_gene: TRBV9; CDR3aa: CASSVLAGYSYEQYF
d_gene: NA; v_gene: TRBV28; CDR3aa: CASSLMNQPQHF
d_gene: TRBD1; v_gene: TRBV5-1; CDR3aa: CASSLKQGDPPEAFF
d_gene: TRBD1; v_gene: TRBV28; CDR3aa: CASSYEKGAPGYTF
d_gene: NA; v_gene: TRBV5-6; CDR3aa: CASSLVENNSPLHF
d_gene: NA; v_gene: TRBV5-1; CDR3aa: CASSFTGTSYEQYF
d_gene: TRBD1; v_gene: TRBV4-1; CDR3aa: CASSQAHLPGQGSYEQYF
d_gene: NA; v_gene: TRBV28; CDR3aa: CASSLFGQEAFF
d_gene: TRBD1; v_gene: TRBV6-5; CDR3aa: CASSVGTGGGTEAFF
d_gene: NA; v_gene: TRBV3-1/TRBV3-2; CDR3aa: CASSPGLNQPQHF
d_gene: NA; v_gene: TRBV30; CDR3aa: CAYSGGLGTGELFF
d_gene: NA; v_gene: TRBV2; CDR3aa: CASGRTNTGELFF
d_gene: NA; v_gene: TRBV5-1; CDR3aa: CASSLIQGLTDTQYF
d_gene: NA; v_gene: TRBV11-2; CDR3aa: CASSFSPPTVEDYTEAFF
d_gene: NA; v_gene: TRBV9; CDR3aa: CASSVAWRGPDTQYF
d_gene: NA; v_gene: TRBV6-6; CDR3aa: CASSYPGGTAGEKLFF
d_gene: NA; v_gene: TRBV13; CDR3aa: CASSRTGTPNTGELFF
d_gene: NA; v_gene: TRBV3-1/TRBV3-2; CDR3aa: CASSQALVGNQPQHF
d_gene: NA; v_gene: TRBV4-1; CDR3aa: CASSQVGTVVLSSPLHF
d_gene: TRBD1; v_gene: TRBV6-5; CDR3aa: CASRRQGSYEQYF
d_gene: NA; v_gene: TRBV4-3; CDR3aa: CASSQETHSSYEQYF
d_gene: NA; v_gene: TRBV12-3/TRBV12-4; CDR3aa: CASSQEDTEAFF